The following is a TCR beta chain sequence with its context. What it binds is not known. This record belongs to a study of Ad26.COV2.S vaccination and SARS-CoV-2 variants. Study results and caveats: Spike-specific TCR breadth in vaccine recipients exceeded that seen in placebo recipients. Vaccinees and placebo recipients showed similar non-spike TCR breadth. Total T cell responses, in the TCR breadth and depth analyses, may have been underestimated. Once vaccination had occurred, spike-specific CD8+ and CD4+ T cell responses reportedly showed substantial breadth.

The germline gives CDR1 SGHRS, CDR2 YFSETQ. Losses at the gene ends were 4 bases for V and 2 bases for J; bases not matched to a gene: 2. This CDR3 spans 14 amino acids. Libraries were prepared by immunoSEQ multiplex PCR; TCRdb keeps only in-frame clonotypes and omits some of them. The sample has 100,000 or so clones; around 80% are singletons. Source: peripheral blood, taken after recovery from COVID-19. The chain links TRBV5-1 to TRBJ2-7; 11 bases map to TRBD1. The sequence was collected from a human donor who had recovered from COVID-19. The chain's CDR3 is CASSVGQGAYEQYF. DNA of the CDR3: TGCGCCAGCAGCGTGGGACAGGGGGCCTACGAGCAGTACTTC.